These 4 T cell receptor beta chains were sequenced from one sample in a study of low-dose radiotherapy and immunotherapy resistance in tumors. Stated time point: after trial treatment. This sample's treatment: LDRT plus nivolumab, ipilimumab, low-dose cyclophosphamide and aspirin (RACIN trial). TRAV- and TRBV-specific primers primed first-strand cDNA, covering alpha and beta chains. TCRs were amplified for approximately 21 PCR cycles with a constant-region primer and V-primer adapter. TCRdb processed the reads anew with MiXCR; each CDR3 protein has one entry. The table shows some 100,000 distinct CDR3 sequences, with approximately 22% occurring only once. The sequenced sample was PBMCs, obtained after low-dose radiotherapy plus immunotherapy. The receptors come from a female donor with ovarian cancer.

V is TRBV19 and J is TRBJ2-7; the D gene could be TRBD1 or TRBD2 (5 bases each). There are 15 residues in the CDR3. With 6 bases removed from V and 2 bases from J, the gap between germline ends came to 17 bases. The germline gives CDR1 LNHDA, CDR2 SQIVND (reference sequence). CDR3 sequence: CASSPRWDGAYEQYF. The CDR3 DNA sequence: TGTGCCAGTAGCCCCCGGTGGGACGGAGCCTACGAGCAGTACTTC.

The table lists this clonotype with many counts. The rearrangement links TRBV5-1 to TRBJ2-1; TRBD2 matches at 9 bases. The CDR3 loop spans 16 amino acids. The V segment lost 4 bases and the J segment 9 bases; nucleotides outside the gene matches: 14. In germline, CDR1 is SGHRS, CDR2 YFSETQ. This chain's CDR3 is CASSVPLAGPLGEQFF. The CDR3, as DNA: TGCGCCAGCAGCGTTCCTCTAGCGGGACCTCTCGGTGAGCAGTTCTTC.

This chain connects TRBV3-1 to TRBJ2-2; no firm D call. There are 14 residues in the CDR3. The V and J ends lost 0 bases and 1 base respectively, with 3 bases between them. Germline-derived CDR1 and CDR2 are LGHDT and YNNKEL (reference sequence). In nucleotides, the CDR3 is TGTGCCAGCAGCCAAGATAGGAACACCGGGGAGCTGTTTTTT. Its translation: CASSQDRNTGELFF.

This clonotype was seen just once. Being one base from a much bigger clone, this may be a read error. The genes are TRBV6-8 and TRBJ2-1, with a tentative D call TRBD2 (6 bases). The V gene's germline CDR1 is MNHGY and CDR2 SAAAGT. The CDR3 extends over 14 amino acids. The CDR3 nucleotides read TGTGTCAGCATCGCCTCGGGGAGGTCCAATGAGCAGTTCTTC. Its protein product is CVSIASGRSNEQFF.